This T cell receptor (beta chain) was observed in a study of early T cells in non-severe SARS-CoV-2 infection. Study-level points and caveats: Using VDJdb, the matching emphasized anti-spike CD8 responses while missing private and CD4 specificities.

The CDR3 is 12 residues long. Germline V gives CDR1 SGHAT, CDR2 FQNNGV. Trimming removed 2 bases at V and 8 bases at J, with 7 bases between. As part of library construction, unique molecular identifiers were attached to individual cDNA molecules. TCRdb redid the calling of the 5' RACE reads with MiXCR, one entry per CDR3 protein. The repertoire holds under 70,000 distinct CDR3 sequences, with 9.5% to 13% as singletons. Points on this clonotype: Its antigen is unidentified.

The source is an adult who was a healthcare worker with PCR-confirmed SARS-CoV-2 infection or an uninfected control (not recorded which). Sequencing was carried out using whole blood. The chain couples TRBV11-2 to TRBJ2-1; D is unclear. Here the CDR3 DNA reads TGTGCCAGCAGCTTACGAGCTTATGAGCAGTTCTTC. It encodes CASSLRAYEQFF.